Shown below are 14 T cell receptor beta chains from a single sample sequenced in a study of T cell responses to AZD1222 COVID-19 vaccine. Sequencing used immunoSEQ multiplex PCR; TCRdb keeps in-frame clones, though not all of them. The sample has about 150,000 clones; 90% are singletons. The source was peripheral blood, collected 28 days after the second AZD1222 dose. The receptors shown here come from an adult who received the AZD1222 COVID-19 vaccine.

The V and J genes are TRBV19 and TRBJ2-2; 8 nucleotides align to TRBD1. This CDR3 region has 13 residues. In germline, CDR1 is LNHDA, CDR2 SQIVND (reference sequence). J gave up 7 bases and V 5 bases, and 3 bases lay outside the gene matches. The CDR3: CASSADRGGELFF. DNA of the CDR3: TGTGCCAGTAGTGCTGACAGGGGCGGGGAGCTGTTTTTT.

This chain connects TRBV18 to TRBJ2-5, with unresolved D. This CDR3 has 15 residues. V was trimmed by 2 bases and J by 1 base, leaving 11 bases between them. The germline CDR1 and CDR2 sequences are KGHSH and LQKENI. The CDR3 DNA reads as TGTGCCAGCTCACCAGGAACACGGGCCCAAGAGACCCAGTACTTC. Translation: CASSPGTRAQETQYF.

V and J are TRBV19 and TRBJ2-3; tentatively, D is TRBD2 (5 bases). This CDR3 is built from 15 residues. Germline loops: CDR1 LNHDA, CDR2 SQIVND (reference sequence). V was pared by 5 bases and J by 1 base, with 13 bases between. CDR3 residues: CASSYRFSGTDTQYF. CDR3 nucleotide sequence: TGTGCCAGTAGTTATCGTTTTAGCGGCACAGATACGCAGTATTTT.

V is TRBV28 and J is TRBJ1-5; unclear D gene. Trimming took off 7 bases at V and 9 bases at J, with 16 bases between the two ends. This CDR3 contains 13 residues. Germline CDR1 is MDHEN and CDR2 is SYDVKM. CDR3 in DNA: TGTGCCAGCAACTCGCTCCCATTGAGGCCCCAGCATTTT. It specifies CASNSLPLRPQHF.

The chain employs TRBV28 and TRBJ2-7; tentatively, D is TRBD1 (6 bases). The germline V and J ends were trimmed by 11 bases and 1 base, with 15 bases remaining between them. The CDR3 spans 13 residues. The germline V gene has CDR1 MDHEN and CDR2 SYDVKM. The CDR3 DNA sequence: TGTGCCTCCAGGGAAGGACAGTCCTACGAGCAGTACTTC. Protein: CASREGQSYEQYF.

This chain connects TRBV18 to TRBJ1-5, with 11 bases matching TRBD1. This CDR3 contains 15 residues. The V gene's germline CDR1 is KGHSH and CDR2 LQKENI. V trimming: 4 bases; J trimming: 6 bases; junction bases outside the gene matches: 5. This CDR3 reads CASSLGQGASQPQHF. The DNA for the CDR3 is TGTGCCAGCTCACTAGGACAGGGGGCGAGTCAGCCCCAGCATTTT.

This chain joins TRBV6-2 or TRBV6-3 and TRBJ2-1, with 9 bases fitting TRBD2. The junction had 10 bases not matched to a gene; V was cut back by 3 bases and J by 7 bases. The CDR3 sequence is 16 residues long. Per germline, CDR1 MNHEY and CDR2 SVGEGT. CDR3 in DNA: TGTGCCAGCAGTTATGCCGGCGCGGGAGGGCAAAATGAGCAGTTCTTC. It encodes CASSYAGAGGQNEQFF.

The chain couples TRBV30 to TRBJ1-4; tentative D call: TRBD1 (6 bases). CDR3 size: 15 residues. CDR1 GTSNPN and CDR2 SVGIG come from the germline V gene (reference sequence). The V end was cut by 4 bases, the J end by 3 bases, with 15 bases between. The CDR3 spells CAWTPGVGANEKLFF. CDR3 sequence (DNA): TGTGCCTGGACCCCAGGGGTCGGGGCTAATGAAAAACTGTTTTTT.

The rearrangement links TRBV7-9 to TRBJ2-3; 8 bases are a match to TRBD1. With 5 bases clipped from V and 0 bases from J, the junction kept 4 bases outside the gene matches. The germline CDR1 and CDR2 sequences are SEHNR and FQNEAQ (reference sequence). The CDR3 runs to 15 residues. CDR3 coding DNA: TGTGCCAGCAGCGGACAGGGAATAAGCACAGATACGCAGTATTTT. Translating gives CASSGQGISTDTQYF.

V and J are TRBV19 and TRBJ2-3; D ambiguous. Looked up from germline, CDR1 is LNHDA and CDR2 is SQIVND (reference sequence). Trimming shortened V by 5 bases and J by 0 bases, and 9 bases separated the two germline ends. The CDR3 spans 14 residues. CDR3 sequence reads: CASSLRHSTDTQYF. CDR3 nucleotide sequence: TGTGCCAGTAGTCTTAGACACAGCACAGATACGCAGTATTTT.

This clone was seen once. The chain combines TRBV28 with TRBJ1-1, with D perhaps matching TRBD1 (6 bases). Trimming shortened V by 5 bases and J by 4 bases, and 14 bases separated the two germline ends. The V gene's germline CDR1 is MDHEN and CDR2 SYDVKM. This CDR3 has 14 amino acids. CDR3 sequence (DNA): TGTGCCAGCAGTCTACAGGGACGGAGCACTGAAGCTTTCTTT. It codes for CASSLQGRSTEAFF.

Only one count was recorded for this clone. V gene TRBV6-6 combines with J gene TRBJ2-7; 8 positions agree with TRBD1. Per the germline V gene, CDR1 is MNHNY and CDR2 is SVGAGI (reference sequence). This CDR3 spans 15 amino acids. V lost 6 bases, J lost 7 bases, and 14 bases stayed unmatched. The CDR3 region is CASSRGQGAVGEQYF. The CDR3 coding sequence is TGTGCCAGCAGCAGAGGGCAGGGGGCAGTGGGGGAGCAGTACTTC.

This clone was observed a single time. This chain links TRBV7-2 with TRBJ1-2; 8 bases line up with TRBD1. Germline lookup yields CDR1 SGHTA and CDR2 FQGNSA. This CDR3 contains 14 residues. After removal of 1 base from V and 8 bases from J, the junction contained 6 bases not matched to a gene. CDR3 coding DNA: TGTGCCAGCAGCTTAGAGGACAGGGAAGGGGGCTACACCTTC. Protein product: CASSLEDREGGYTF.

This chain uses TRBV6-6 with TRBJ2-1; 7 positions agree with TRBD1. The trim removed 2 bases at V and 0 bases at J, leaving 4 bases unmatched. Germline assignment: CDR1 MNHNY and CDR2 SVGAGI (reference sequence). This CDR3 comprises 16 residues. CDR3 DNA: TGTGCCAGCAGTTACCAGACAGGGAGCTCCTACAATGAGCAGTTCTTC. It codes for CASSYQTGSSYNEQFF.